A selection of T cell receptor beta chains follows, all from one sample in a study of shared clonotypes between healthy human individuals. Using immunoSEQ multiplex PCR, the repertoire was profiled, and TCRdb retains in-frame clones only, with some absent. The sample yields fewer than 100,000 clones, 67% seen once. Specimen: memory CD8+ T cells sorted from blood. These receptors all stem from a man aged 25 to 45 in good health. Each CDR3 is given with its conserved first and last residue. The D gene is left open where the match is weak. Rows may omit the clone size; those that give it use once, few, many or a size class.

D	length	V	J	size	DNA	CDR3
TRBD2	19	TRBV27	TRBJ2-5	.	TGTGCCAGCAGTCCATATGGGGGGGGACTAGCGGAAGATCAAGAGACCCAGTACTTC	CASSPYGGGLAEDQETQYF
TRBD1	15	TRBV4-3	TRBJ2-7	.	TGCGCCAGCAGCCAAGATCAGGGGGCTGACTACGAGCAGTACTTC	CASSQDQGADYEQYF
.	14	TRBV6-4	TRBJ2-3	few	TGTGCCAGCAGTCGTGCTCCTGACGCAGATACGCAGTATTTT	CASSRAPDADTQYF
.	15	TRBV29-1	TRBJ2-7	.	TGCAGCGTTGATTTAGGGTCGGGCATGGGCTACGAGCAGTACTTC	CSVDLGSGMGYEQYF
TRBD1	18	TRBV7-6	TRBJ2-1	.	TGTGCCAGCAGCAACGGTCAGGGGGACGGACGAATGTACAATGAGCAGTTCTTC	CASSNGQGDGRMYNEQFF
TRBD2	12	TRBV6-5	TRBJ2-7	.	TGTGCCAGCAGTGGGACTACATACGAGCAGTACTTC	CASSGTTYEQYF
TRBD1	15	TRBV5-5	TRBJ1-1	.	TGTGCCAGCAGCTTGGTCGACAGGGAGGACACTGAAGCTTTCTTT	CASSLVDREDTEAFF
.	14	TRBV27	TRBJ1-5	.	TGTGCCAGCAGCCAGGGGTGGGGCAATCAGCCCCAGCATTTT	CASSQGWGNQPQHF
.	18	TRBV5-6	TRBJ1-1	.	TGTGCCAGCAGCTTGGTATCAAAGGGTTCGGGCTTGGGTAAAAAGGTTGATTTT	CASSLVSKGSGLGKKVDF
.	15	TRBV7-8	TRBJ2-1	few	TGTGCCAGCAGCCTGAACAGGGGAGGATTGGATGAGCAGTTCTTC	CASSLNRGGLDEQFF
TRBD1	13	TRBV29-1	TRBJ2-1	.	TGCAGCGTTGGGCAGGGGGCTGACAATGAGCAGTTCTTC	CSVGQGADNEQFF
.	15	TRBV27	TRBJ2-7	.	TGTGCCAGCAGTCCCCGGGGTGGGAGCTTCTACGAGCAGTACTTC	CASSPRGGSFYEQYF
.	17	TRBV5-4	TRBJ2-7	.	TGTGCCAGCAGCTTAACCTACGGGACACAGAGCTCCTACGAGCAGTACTTC	CASSLTYGTQSSYEQYF
.	15	TRBV27	TRBJ1-2	medium-sized	TGTGCCAGCAGTTTATCGACTGACCCCTATTATGGCTACACCTTC	CASSLSTDPYYGYTF
TRBD1	13	TRBV7-6	TRBJ2-7	once	TGTGCCAGCAGCGATACAGGGGCGGGCGAGCAGTACTTC	CASSDTGAGEQYF
.	16	TRBV28	TRBJ1-2	.	TGTGCCAGCAGTTTGGGGGGGATCGGGGAGGACTATGGCTACACCTTC	CASSLGGIGEDYGYTF
.	18	TRBV5-4	TRBJ2-7	.	TGTGCCAGCAGCTTGATGGGTACAGACTTCCCGGGCTCCTACGAGCAGTACTTC	CASSLMGTDFPGSYEQYF
.	14	TRBV27	TRBJ2-2	.	TGTGCCAGCAGTTTAAAGCGTAACACCGGGGAGCTGTTTTTT	CASSLKRNTGELFF
TRBD1	13	TRBV10-3	TRBJ1-2	.	TGTGCCATCACTACAGGGGGCGAGGATGGCTACACCTTC	CAITTGGEDGYTF
TRBD2	15	TRBV7-9	TRBJ2-1	.	TGTGCCAGCAGCCCCCCGGGGGGACTAGCGAGTGAGCAGTTCTTC	CASSPPGGLASEQFF
.	15	TRBV10-1	TRBJ2-1	many	TGCGCCAGCAGTCTGGACCAGGGCGGGATTAATGAGCAGTTCTTC	CASSLDQGGINEQFF
TRBD1	17	TRBV5-1	TRBJ1-3	.	TGCGCCAGCAGCTTGGCGGGGACAGGGGTTGATGGAAACACCATATATTTT	CASSLAGTGVDGNTIYF
TRBD2	12	TRBV11-2	TRBJ2-4	.	TGTGCCAGCACGGCGGGGGGAAACATTCAGTACTTC	CASTAGGNIQYF
.	11	TRBV7-9	TRBJ2-7	.	TGTGCCAGCACCCCCCACTACGAGCAGTACTTC	CASTPHYEQYF
.	13	TRBV7-3	TRBJ1-3	.	TGTGCCAGCAGCTTAGGCCCGGGAAACACCATATATTTT	CASSLGPGNTIYF
.	14	TRBV6-1	TRBJ2-3	many	TGTGCCAGCAGTGAGAGTTCTAGGCCAGATACGCAGTATTTT	CASSESSRPDTQYF
TRBD1	17	TRBV7-9	TRBJ2-5	.	TGTGCCAGCCCGGACCCCACAGGGGGATATCGAGCGGAGACCCAGTACTTC	CASPDPTGGYRAETQYF
TRBD2	17	TRBV25-1	TRBJ2-3	.	TGTGCCAGCAGTGAAGGGGGTTTTAGCGGGAGTGCGGATACGCAGTATTTT	CASSEGGFSGSADTQYF
TRBD1	15	TRBV29-1	TRBJ2-1	once	TGCAGCGTTGGGGGCGGGACAGGGAGCTACAATGAGCAGTTCTTC	CSVGGGTGSYNEQFF
TRBD1	20	TRBV5-8	TRBJ1-5	.	TGTGCCAGCACCCCGCCCGTCCCGGGACAGGCTTTCTATAGCAATCAGCCCCAGCATTTT	CASTPPVPGQAFYSNQPQHF
.	14	TRBV5-1	TRBJ1-1	.	TGCGCCAGCAGCTTGACGGGGGCGAACACTGAAGCTTTCTTT	CASSLTGANTEAFF
TRBD1	16	TRBV5-6	TRBJ1-5	.	TGTGCCAGCAGCCTCGGTGGGACAGGGGTTCAGGGGCCCCAGCATTTT	CASSLGGTGVQGPQHF
TRBD1	18	TRBV7-9	TRBJ1-3	.	TGTGCCAGCAGCCCAACAGCGTTGGGACAGCCCTCTGGAAACACCATATATTTT	CASSPTALGQPSGNTIYF
.	13	TRBV30	TRBJ2-7	many	TGTGCCTGCGATCGGGTAAGCTCCTACGAGCAGTACTTC	CACDRVSSYEQYF
TRBD1	13	TRBV25-1	TRBJ1-1	.	TGTGCCAGCAGCCACAGGGGGGACACTGAAGCTTTCTTT	CASSHRGDTEAFF
.	15	TRBV5-8	TRBJ2-7	.	TGTGCCAGCAGTCTAGCCAGGGGACTTAATTACGAGCAGTACTTC	CASSLARGLNYEQYF
TRBD1	14	TRBV27	TRBJ2-7	once	TGTGCCAGCAGTCCCCGGGACAGGGGATACGAGCAGTACTTC	CASSPRDRGYEQYF
.	14	TRBV5-2	TRBJ1-2	.	TGTGCCAGCAAATTAGTACGAAAGACCTATGGCTACACCTTC	CASKLVRKTYGYTF
.	14	TRBV6-5	TRBJ2-7	once	TGTGCCAGCAGCTACCAGGGGAGCTCCTACGAGCAGTACTTC	CASSYQGSSYEQYF
TRBD1	15	TRBV5-4	TRBJ1-4	.	TGTGCCAGCAGCTCGCAGGACAGGGGGGGCGAAAAACTGTTTTTT	CASSSQDRGGEKLFF
.	13	TRBV6-4	TRBJ2-1	many	TGTGCCAGCAGTGAAGTAGCTTACAATGAGCAGTTCTTC	CASSEVAYNEQFF
.	18	TRBV10-2	TRBJ2-1	few	TGCGCCAGCAGTGAGACTCCAGCCAGGGGCAGGGGCTACAATGAGCAGTTCTTC	CASSETPARGRGYNEQFF
.	15	TRBV6-6	TRBJ1-5	.	TGTGCCAGCAGCGGGACGCGGGGGAGCAATCAGCCCCAGCATTTT	CASSGTRGSNQPQHF
.	14	TRBV7-9	TRBJ1-3	.	TGTGCCAGCAGCGGCCTCTGGGAGGGGGACACCATATATTTT	CASSGLWEGDTIYF
.	14	TRBV6-5	TRBJ2-3	.	TGTGCCAGCAGTTACGGGCAGGGCACAGATACGCAGTATTTT	CASSYGQGTDTQYF
.	13	TRBV27	TRBJ2-1	many	TGTGCCAGCAGTTTATCGGGGCGCAATGAGCAGTTCTTC	CASSLSGRNEQFF
.	13	TRBV2	TRBJ2-1	few	TGTGCCAGCAGCCTCGGGGCACCCGAGGAGCAGTTCTTC	CASSLGAPEEQFF
.	16	TRBV5-5	TRBJ2-7	.	TGTGCCAGCAGCTGGTACCTAGCGACTACATCCTACGAGCAGTACTTC	CASSWYLATTSYEQYF
TRBD1	18	TRBV25-1	TRBJ2-2	.	TGTGCCAGCAGTGAAGGTTCCGGGGCAGGGGGGAACACCGGGGAGCTGTTTTTT	CASSEGSGAGGNTGELFF
.	14	TRBV10-2	TRBJ2-7	.	TGCGCCAGCACCCGGACCGAGAGCTCCTACGAGCAGTACTTC	CASTRTESSYEQYF